These 10 T cell receptor beta chains were sequenced from one sample in a study of post-analysis software for immune sequencing data. Overall study findings and caveats: About five TRBV segments, including TRBV5-6, TRBV5-1 and TRBV20-1, were more frequent in patients than controls.

Built from TCR beta cDNA, the libraries had unique molecular identifiers in them. TCRdb called the PCR reads again in MiXCR, with one record for every CDR3 protein. The sample contains hundreds of thousands of distinct CDR3 sequences, about 32% of which appear only once. Which antigens these TCRs recognize remains unknown. Specimen: blood. All receptors come from a girl between 5 and 17 years old with multiple sclerosis.

This clonotype was detected only a few times. The chain links TRBV6-5 to TRBJ2-3; TRBD2 might be the D (6 bases). Germline CDR1 and CDR2: MNHEY and SVGAGI. The germline V and J ends were trimmed by 5 bases and 4 bases, with 13 bases remaining between them. The CDR3 consists of 14 residues. The CDR3 nucleotides are TGTGCCAGCAGTACCCGCGGGGCCCCAGATACGCAGTATTTT. Protein: CASSTRGAPDTQYF.

The chain joins TRBV7-9 to TRBJ2-1; 9 bases line up with TRBD1. The germline gives CDR1 SEHNR, CDR2 FQNEAQ (reference sequence). The CDR3 contains 15 residues. V trimming: 5 bases; J trimming: 7 bases; junction bases outside the gene matches: 9. The CDR3 sequence is CASSADGTGNNEQFF. The CDR3 DNA follows: TGTGCCAGCAGCGCTGACGGGACAGGGAATAATGAGCAGTTCTTC.

This clonotype is a singleton in its sample. J is TRBJ1-5 and V is TRBV9, with D unresolved. Germline assignment: CDR1 SGDLS and CDR2 YYNGEE. Trimming cost V 6 bases and J 8 bases, with 9 bases left between them. The CDR3 totals 11 residues. The CDR3 DNA sequence: TGTGCCAGCACCATAACCAAGCCCCAGCATTTT. Translated: CASTITKPQHF. The variable domain in full, completed from reference TRBV9 and TRBJ1-5, reads DSGVTQTPKHLITATGQRVTLRCSPRSGDLSVYWYQQSLDQGLQFLIQYYNGEERAKGNILERFSAQQFPDLHSELNLSSLELGDSALYFCASTITKPQHFGDGTRLSIL.

This chain connects TRBV2 to TRBJ2-1, with a weak D call TRBD1 (6 bases). CDR3 size: 16 residues. Germline loops: CDR1 SNHLY, CDR2 FYNNEI. The V gene lost 6 bases and the J gene lost 5 bases, with 20 bases spanning the gap. The CDR3 spells CASSLPGLKGDNEQFF. In DNA, the CDR3 is TGTGCCAGCAGCCTCCCAGGGTTAAAGGGGGACAATGAGCAGTTCTTC.

V usage is TRBV12-3 or TRBV12-4 and J usage is TRBJ1-1; maybe TRBD1 (5 bases). CDR3 length: 12 residues. V dropped 10 bases and J dropped 4 bases, with 13 bases sitting between them. Here the CDR3 DNA reads TGTGCCAACAGCTGGGGCGGCACTGAAGCTTTCTTT. Encoded protein: CANSWGGTEAFF.

This clonotype was observed at least ten times. The chain is built from TRBV7-7 and TRBJ2-7; D ambiguous. This CDR3 contains 14 residues. V was cut by 5 bases and J by 1 base, with 12 bases left in between. Germline assignment: CDR1 SSHAT and CDR2 FNYEAQ (reference sequence). The CDR3 protein is CASSIGSGSYEQYF. CDR3 nucleotides: TGTGCCAGCAGCATCGGAAGTGGGTCCTACGAGCAGTACTTC.

The rearrangement links TRBV28 to TRBJ2-1; D call uncertain. The V and J ends lost 2 bases and 3 bases respectively, with 5 bases between them. Germline V lookup: CDR1 MDHEN, CDR2 SYDVKM. The CDR3 has 13 residues. DNA for the CDR3: TGTGCCAGCAGTTTACTGGTCTACAATGAGCAGTTCTTC. This sequence encodes CASSLLVYNEQFF. Looking up the rest from reference TRBV28 and TRBJ2-1 gives the full variable domain: DVKVTQSSRYLVKRTGEKVFLECVQDMDHENMFWYRQDPGLGLRLIYFSYDVKMKEKGDIPEGYSVSREKKERFSLILESASTNQTSMYLCASSLLVYNEQFFGPGTRLTVL.

Points on this clonotype: The germline gene is not matched at one end of the junction; a read error may be the cause. The chain recombines TRBV20-1 with TRBJ2-1; TRBD1 is a possible D gene (5 bases). The CDR3 consists of 13 residues. Germline values: CDR1 DFQATT, CDR2 SNEGSKA (reference sequence). The CDR3 DNA reads as TGCAGCGCTAGGCCCTTGGGGCGGAATGAGCAGTTCTTC. It encodes CSARPLGRNEQFF.

This chain joins TRBV4-1 and TRBJ1-2; 9 positions agree with TRBD1. This CDR3 contains 13 residues. Trimming cost V 4 bases and J 8 bases; bases outside gene matches: 5. Germline CDR1 reads MGHRA; CDR2 reads YSYEKL. For the CDR3, the DNA is TGCGCCAGCAGCCCAGACAGGGGGGGGGGCTACACCTTC. Encoded protein: CASSPDRGGGYTF.

This clonotype was seen many times. This chain uses TRBV7-9 with TRBJ1-2, with D unclear. V lost 1 base, J lost 4 bases, and 10 bases lay in between. Germline-derived CDR1 and CDR2 are SEHNR and FQNEAQ (reference sequence). This CDR3 contains 14 residues. The CDR3 DNA reads TGTGCCAGCAGCTTAGGGGCAGGCCCCTATGGCTACACCTTC. This encodes CASSLGAGPYGYTF.